This T cell receptor (beta chain) was sequenced in a study of blood T cell repertoires in COVID-19. Looking at the study overall: Material from acute and convalescent COVID-19 was sourced from the United States, Italy and Spain.

V gave up 3 bases and J gave up 4 bases; unmatched junction bases: 4. Germline-derived CDR1 and CDR2 are MGHRA and YSYEKL. The CDR3 extends over 15 amino acids. Assignments of participants to cohorts depended upon their own reported clinical history. Study processing details: Reference gene primer amplification gave estimated nucleated cell counts. Clones were sequenced by immunoSEQ multiplex PCR, and TCRdb holds only the in-frame ones, with some missing. Clonal size and the V and J genes are those of that table, whereas D and trimming came from the DNA. The sample yields approximately 450,000 clones, 85% to 90% seen once.

What was sequenced was PBMCs or T cells enriched from blood (not recorded which). The chain joins TRBV4-1 to TRBJ2-3, with 10 positions matching TRBD1. The source of this sequence is a man in his thirties or forties who had recovered from COVID-19. In nucleotides, the CDR3 is TGCGCCAGCAGCCATCCGACAGGGGGCGCAGATACGCAGTATTTT. Its protein product is CASSHPTGGADTQYF.